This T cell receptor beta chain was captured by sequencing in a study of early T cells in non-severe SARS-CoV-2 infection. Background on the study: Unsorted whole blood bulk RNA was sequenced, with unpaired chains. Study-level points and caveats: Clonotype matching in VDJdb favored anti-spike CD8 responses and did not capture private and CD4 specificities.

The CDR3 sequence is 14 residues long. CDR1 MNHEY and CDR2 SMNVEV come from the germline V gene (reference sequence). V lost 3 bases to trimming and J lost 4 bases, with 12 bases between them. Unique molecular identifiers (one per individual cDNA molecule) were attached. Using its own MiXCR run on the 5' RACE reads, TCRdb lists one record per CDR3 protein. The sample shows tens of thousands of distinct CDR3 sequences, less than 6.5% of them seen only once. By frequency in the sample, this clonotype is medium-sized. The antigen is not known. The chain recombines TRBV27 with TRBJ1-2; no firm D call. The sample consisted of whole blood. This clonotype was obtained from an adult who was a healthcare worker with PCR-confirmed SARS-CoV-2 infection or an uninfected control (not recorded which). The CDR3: CASSFGSNSYGYTF. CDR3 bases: TGTGCCAGCAGTTTTGGCAGCAACTCCTATGGCTACACCTTC.